These 31 T cell receptor beta chains came from one sample sequenced in a study of blood T cell repertoires in COVID-19. Measured with immunoSEQ multiplex PCR; TCRdb has only the in-frame clones, and not every one. The table includes 350,000 or so clones, approximately 91% detected once. Sequencing was carried out using PBMCs or T cells enriched from blood (not recorded which). The origin of the receptors is a woman aged 25-40 years who had been exposed to COVID-19.

The chain carries TRBV18 and TRBJ1-2, with a possible D match to TRBD1 (5 bases). This CDR3 spans 21 amino acids. Trimming stripped 4 bases from V and 1 base from J, with 31 bases between. The germline V gene has CDR1 KGHSH and CDR2 LQKENI. The DNA for the CDR3 is TGTGCCAGCTCACAAAGGGGATCCGCTGGCAGGGCCTCTTACAATAACTATGGCTACACCTTC. It specifies CASSQRGSAGRASYNNYGYTF.

The V call is TRBV24-1, the J call TRBJ2-1; no clear D. The CDR3 length is 12 residues. Per germline, CDR1 KGHDR and CDR2 SFDVKD. V was cut by 4 bases and J by 4 bases, with 4 bases left in between. Here the CDR3 reads CATSDLYNEQFF. The CDR3 region has the DNA TGTGCCACCAGTGACCTTTACAATGAGCAGTTCTTC.

The gene calls are TRBV28 and TRBJ1-2, with D hard to call. CDR1 and CDR2 from the germline V gene are MDHEN and SYDVKM. Trimming stripped 6 bases from V and 8 bases from J, with 22 bases between. The length of the CDR3 is 15 residues. CDR3: CASSLIQTLAGGYTF. The DNA of the CDR3 is TGTGCCAGCAGCCTAATACAGACGCTAGCAGGCGGCTACACCTTC.

The chain combines TRBV9 with TRBJ2-5; 11 bases are shared with TRBD2. Germline V gene sequence: CDR1 SGDLS, CDR2 YYNGEE. CDR3 length: 16 residues. V trimming: 0 bases; J trimming: 2 bases; junction bases outside the gene matches: 3. CDR3 residues: CASSVAGTSGQETQYF. CDR3 in DNA: TGTGCCAGCAGCGTAGCTGGGACTAGCGGACAAGAGACCCAGTACTTC.

The chain combines TRBV28 with TRBJ1-1, with 11 bases lining up with TRBD1. The CDR3 has 15 amino acids. CDR1 is MDHEN, CDR2 SYDVKM, per germline. Unmatched junction bases numbered 7, after V lost 5 bases and J lost 5 bases. CDR3 amino acids: CASSPPGTGGTEAFF. The CDR3 DNA is TGTGCCAGCAGTCCGCCCGGGACAGGGGGAACTGAAGCTTTCTTT.

The chain combines TRBV28 with TRBJ1-1, with a tentative D call TRBD1 (6 bases). Trimming stripped 5 bases from V and 4 bases from J, with 20 bases between. The CDR3 spans 16 residues. Per germline, CDR1 MDHEN and CDR2 SYDVKM. The DNA of the CDR3 is TGTGCCAGCAGTCCCCGCTCCGGACAGAGGACCACTGAAGCTTTCTTT. Translation gives CASSPRSGQRTTEAFF. Filled out from reference TRBV28 and TRBJ1-1, the complete variable domain reads DVKVTQSSRYLVKRTGEKVFLECVQDMDHENMFWYRQDPGLGLRLIYFSYDVKMKEKGDIPEGYSVSREKKERFSLILESASTNQTSMYLCASSPRSGQRTTEAFFGQGTRLTVV.

The gene calls are TRBV11-3 and TRBJ2-7; 7 nucleotides match TRBD2. This CDR3 comprises 14 residues. The germline V gene has CDR1 SGHNT and CDR2 YENEEA. V dropped 6 bases and J dropped 0; count of bases not matched to a gene: 5. Here the CDR3 DNA reads TGTGCCAGCAGGAGGGGCGGGAGCTCCTACGAGCAGTACTTC. It specifies CASRRGGSSYEQYF.

In its sample, this clone was seen once. The rearrangement links TRBV9 to TRBJ2-7; a possible D gene is TRBD2 (5 bases). This CDR3 is built from 14 residues. Deletions cut 0 bases from V and 3 bases from J, with 10 bases between. Germline-derived CDR1 and CDR2 are SGDLS and YYNGEE. The CDR3 DNA reads as TGTGCCAGCAGCGTAGTTTCGGGGAGCTACGAGCAGTACTTC. The encoded protein is CASSVVSGSYEQYF.

The chain recombines TRBV7-9 with TRBJ2-7; 8 bases match TRBD1. V lost 1 base and J lost 0; bases outside the gene matches: 5. Germline assignment: CDR1 SEHNR and CDR2 FQNEAQ (reference sequence). This CDR3 has 16 amino acids. CDR3 in DNA: TGTGCCAGCAGCTTAGAAGGGGACAGGAGCTCCTACGAGCAGTACTTC. Protein: CASSLEGDRSSYEQYF.

The V and J genes are TRBV5-1 and TRBJ1-2; 8 bases are shared with TRBD1. The CDR3 is 16 amino acids. The ends lost 3 bases at V and 4 bases at J; junction bases unmatched: 11. Germline V CDR1 and CDR2: SGHRS, YFSETQ. CDR3 DNA: TGCGCCAGCAGCTCCATCTCAGGACAGGGAAGCTATGGCTACACCTTC. Translated, it gives CASSSISGQGSYGYTF.

The chain employs TRBV7-9 and TRBJ2-3; TRBD2 matches 10 bases. Losses at the gene ends were 3 bases for V and 4 bases for J; bases not matched to a gene: 4. Germline V CDR1 and CDR2: SEHNR, FQNEAQ (reference sequence). The CDR3 runs 15 residues. The CDR3 loop is CASSFLAGASDTQYF. The CDR3 DNA follows: TGTGCCAGCAGCTTTCTAGCGGGAGCATCAGATACGCAGTATTTT.

This clone was counted a few times. The CDR3 region is CASSQSRTSGSSYEQYF. The CDR3 nucleotides are TGTGCCAGCAGCCAATCCCGGACTAGCGGGTCCTCCTACGAGCAGTACTTC. The gene calls are TRBV3-1 (or the pseudogene TRBV3-2) and TRBJ2-7, with 11 bases matching TRBD2. After removal of 2 bases from V and 0 bases from J, the junction contained 6 bases not matched to a gene. Germline V gene lookup returns CDR1 LGHDT and CDR2 YNNKEL (reference sequence). The CDR3 has 17 amino acids.

The chain recombines TRBV9 with TRBJ2-5; 10 bases agree with TRBD2. After removal of 0 bases from V and 5 bases from J, the junction contained 10 bases not matched to a gene. The germline gives CDR1 SGDLS, CDR2 YYNGEE. This CDR3 is 17 amino acids long. The DNA of the CDR3 is TGTGCCAGCAGCGTAGGGGGTCTAGCGGGAGCGGGCGAGACCCAGTACTTC. This sequence encodes CASSVGGLAGAGETQYF.

In this sample, this clone turned up many times. The J gene is TRBJ2-5, the V gene TRBV2, with a possible D match to TRBD1 (5 bases). The V end lost 8 bases, the J end lost 0 bases, and 13 bases lay between the germline ends. There are 14 residues in the CDR3. Germline V gene sequence: CDR1 SNHLY, CDR2 FYNNEI. CDR3 sequence (DNA): TGTGCCAGCCAGAGGACAAGGGACCAAGAGACCCAGTACTTC. The encoded protein is CASQRTRDQETQYF.

This clone appeared once. The chain joins TRBV19 to TRBJ1-6; TRBD1 agrees at 8 bases. V was clipped by 9 bases and J by 1 base; unmatched bases: 5. Germline loops: CDR1 LNHDA, CDR2 SQIVND (reference sequence). The CDR3 contains 15 residues. The DNA of the CDR3 is TGTGCCAGCACCGACAGGGGATCCTATAATTCACCCCTCCACTTT. This sequence encodes CASTDRGSYNSPLHF.

The genes are TRBV5-6 and TRBJ2-7; perhaps TRBD2 as D (6 bases). This CDR3 contains 14 residues. CDR1 is SGHDT and CDR2 is YYEEEE in the germline V gene. The V end was cut by 3 bases, the J end by 5 bases, with 15 bases between. As DNA, the CDR3 is TGTGCCAGCAGCTCCATATCGGGGGTTCACGAGCAGTACTTC. This gives the protein CASSSISGVHEQYF. The whole variable domain, filled in from reference TRBV5-6 and TRBJ2-7, reads DAGVTQSPTHLIKTRGQQVTLRCSPKSGHDTVSWYQQALGQGPQFIFQYYEEEERQRGNFPDRFSGHQFPNYSSELNVNALLLGDSALYLCASSSISGVHEQYFGPGTRLTVT.

As to this clone: This sample also contains other DNA sequences that code for the same CDR3. The chain joins TRBV5-1 to TRBJ2-2, with 9 bases identical to TRBD1. This CDR3 is built from 15 residues. The ends lost 4 bases at V and 2 bases at J; junction bases unmatched: 3. From germline, CDR1 is SGHRS and CDR2 YFSETQ. The CDR3 loop reads CASSLTGGNTGELFF. Written as DNA, the CDR3 is TGCGCCAGCAGCCTCACAGGGGGCAACACCGGGGAGCTGTTTTTT.

The rearrangement uses TRBV19 and TRBJ2-7; D gene unclear. Germline assignment: CDR1 LNHDA and CDR2 SQIVND (reference sequence). The CDR3 has 13 amino acids. Between the trimmed V and J ends, which lost 2 bases and 2 bases, there was a span of 7 bases. CDR3: CASSINTAYEQYF. The CDR3 DNA reads TGTGCCAGTAGTATAAACACCGCCTACGAGCAGTACTTC.

The chain couples TRBV2 to TRBJ1-5; 11 positions agree with TRBD1. V lost 7 bases, J lost 6 bases, and 8 bases stayed unmatched. The germline CDR1 and CDR2 sequences are SNHLY and FYNNEI. The CDR3 consists of 15 residues. CDR3: CASTWGQGGGQPQHF. DNA of the CDR3: TGTGCCAGCACCTGGGGACAGGGGGGCGGTCAGCCCCAGCATTTT.

The rearrangement uses TRBV28 and TRBJ1-6, with D possibly TRBD1 on 5 matching bases. CDR3 length equals 16 residues. Deletions cut 2 bases from V and 10 bases from J, with 18 bases between. Looked up from germline, CDR1 is MDHEN and CDR2 is SYDVKM. CDR3 amino acids: CASSLIVVSGESPLHF. In nucleotides, the CDR3 is TGTGCCAGCAGTTTAATAGTAGTCTCGGGGGAATCACCCCTCCACTTT.

V is TRBV7-9 and J is TRBJ2-2; no reliable D call. Trimming pared 1 base from V and 4 bases from J, leaving 7 bases between. This CDR3 has 14 amino acids. The germline gives CDR1 SEHNR, CDR2 FQNEAQ (reference sequence). The CDR3 region has the DNA TGTGCCAGCAGCTTAGTCCGGTCCACCGGGGAGCTGTTTTTT. Translated: CASSLVRSTGELFF. Full variable domain (missing parts from reference TRBV7-9 and TRBJ2-2): DTGVSQNPRHKITKRGQNVTFRCDPISEHNRLYWYRQTLGQGPEFLTYFQNEAQLEKSRLLSDRFSAERPKGSFSTLEIQRTEQGDSAMYLCASSLVRSTGELFFGEGSRLTVL.

The chain links TRBV7-2 to TRBJ2-7; 7 bases map to TRBD2. This CDR3 spans 14 amino acids. CDR1 is SGHTA, CDR2 FQGNSA, per germline. V shed 7 bases, J shed 2 bases, and the junction held 8 bases outside the gene matches. Written as DNA, the CDR3 is TGTGCCAGCACCGGCGGGAGATCCACCTACGAGCAGTACTTC. Translation: CASTGGRSTYEQYF.

The CDR3 reads CASNYRAGNTIYF. CDR3 bases: TGTGCCAGCAATTACAGGGCTGGAAACACCATATATTTT. The V and J genes are TRBV12-3 or TRBV12-4 and TRBJ1-3; D perhaps matches TRBD1 (6 bases). The CDR3 extends over 13 amino acids. Trimming left V 7 bases short and J 2 bases short, with 9 bases between.

The sample holds a few counts of this clone. The chain links TRBV19 to TRBJ2-3, with TRBD2 identical over 9 bases. J gave up 5 bases and V 4 bases, and 10 bases lay outside the gene matches. Germline loops: CDR1 LNHDA, CDR2 SQIVND (reference sequence). The CDR3 consists of 16 residues. CDR3 nucleotide sequence: TGTGCCAGTAGTAAAGATAGCGGGAGTTGGAGAGATACGCAGTATTTT. As protein: CASSKDSGSWRDTQYF.

The V gene is TRBV24-1, the J gene TRBJ1-5, with D tentatively TRBD1 (5 bases). The CDR3 contains 12 residues. Germline V gene data show CDR1 as KGHDR and CDR2 as SFDVKD. V lost 6 bases and J 5 bases, leaving 7 bases between the germline ends. The CDR3 DNA is TGTGCCACCAGTCAGGGTCATCAGCCCCAGCATTTT. Translation: CATSQGHQPQHF.

The CDR3 is CASTGQGSNQPQHF. CDR3 bases: TGTGCCAGCACCGGACAGGGAAGCAATCAGCCCCAGCATTTT. The rearrangement uses TRBV2 and TRBJ1-5; 8 positions match TRBD1. Germline CDR1 SNHLY, CDR2 FYNNEI. The CDR3 length is 14 residues. Unmatched junction bases numbered 3, after V lost 7 bases and J lost 1 base.

This CDR3 reads CASSDASGSPSTDTQYF. For the CDR3, the DNA is TGCGCCAGCAGTGACGCTAGCGGGAGCCCTAGCACAGATACGCAGTATTTT. The chain combines TRBV10-2 with TRBJ2-3, with 10 positions matching TRBD2. This CDR3 is built from 17 residues. V dropped 3 bases and J dropped 0; count of bases not matched to a gene: 6. CDR1 and CDR2 from the germline V gene are WSHSY and SAAADI.

Turning to this clone: Its ends do not fully match the called genes, so a read error is possible. This chain connects TRBV23-1 to TRBJ2-2; 10 bases agree with TRBD2. TRBV23-1 is flagged as an ORF with uncertain function. The CDR3 contains 20 residues. The CDR3 here is CASSQYKAGGQDANTGELFF. The DNA for the CDR3 is TGCGCCAGCAGCCAATATAAAGCGGGAGGGCAGGATGCGAACACCGGGGAGCTGTTTTTT.

The CDR3 nucleotides read TGTGCCAGCTCGGGTCCCGAAGCTTTCTTT. Its protein is CASSGPEAFF. J is TRBJ1-1 and V is TRBV28; D not certain. Germline-derived CDR1 and CDR2 are MDHEN and SYDVKM. Trimming stripped 8 bases from V and 8 bases from J, with 9 bases between. This CDR3 contains 10 residues.

V usage is TRBV6-5 and J usage is TRBJ1-5, with 7 bases fitting TRBD1. Germline V gives CDR1 MNHEY, CDR2 SVGAGI. V shed 6 bases, J shed 0 bases, and the junction held 5 bases outside the gene matches. The CDR3 loop spans 15 amino acids. For the CDR3, the DNA is TGTGCCAGCAGCCCCGGGACAGATAGCAATCAGCCCCAGCATTTT. Its protein is CASSPGTDSNQPQHF.

This chain uses TRBV28 with TRBJ2-3; 7 bases align to TRBD2. CDR3 length: 16 amino acids. J gave up 5 bases and V 4 bases, and 12 bases lay outside the gene matches. In germline, CDR1 is MDHEN, CDR2 SYDVKM. The CDR3 nucleotides read TGTGCCAGCAGTTCGAGTGGGGCGGGAGCTATAGATACGCAGTATTTT. This encodes CASSSSGAGAIDTQYF. Based on the CDR3 plus reference TRBV28 and TRBJ2-3, the full variable domain is DVKVTQSSRYLVKRTGEKVFLECVQDMDHENMFWYRQDPGLGLRLIYFSYDVKMKEKGDIPEGYSVSREKKERFSLILESASTNQTSMYLCASSSSGAGAIDTQYFGPGTRLTVL.